The clone carrying this T cell receptor (beta chain) was seen more than once but under ten times. The sample originates from a study of blood T cell repertoires in COVID-19. Whole-study context: Samples taken during acute and convalescent COVID-19 were collected in the United States, Italy and Spain.

The V gene's germline CDR1 is SEHNR and CDR2 FQNEAQ (reference sequence). V was cut by 6 bases and J by 3 bases, with 20 bases left in between. This CDR3 has 16 residues. The table came from immunoSEQ multiplex PCR; TCRdb's copy has only in-frame clones and leaves some out. In the table there are approximately 210,000 clones, 85% to 90% of which are singletons. The sequenced sample was peripheral blood. This sequence was found in a man between 45 and 60 years old with COVID-19, enrolled during active disease. The chain combines TRBV7-9 with TRBJ1-1; perhaps TRBD1 as D (6 bases). CDR3 bases: TGTGCCAGCAGTAATCGTGGGGGCAGGGGATACACTGAAGCTTTCTTT. This codes for CASSNRGGRGYTEAFF.